The clone carrying this T cell receptor (beta chain) was counted between two and nine times. Its cognate antigen is unknown. The data are from a study of response to subunit inactivated influenza vaccine. Study conclusions and caveats: It was the authors' suggestion that each seasonal influenza vaccination recruits few new T cells.

TCRdb analysed the RT-PCR reads with MiXCR anew, one entry per CDR3 protein. Of roughly 160,000 distinct CDR3 sequences in the sample, roughly a tenth were seen once. CDR1 KGHDR and CDR2 SFDVKD come from the germline V gene. Deletions cut 3 bases from V and 5 bases from J, with 9 bases between. This CDR3 is 14 amino acids long. Sequenced material: CD8+ T cells sorted from PBMCs, taken around 25 months after vaccination. This clonotype was sampled from a man between 50 and 70 years old who received an inactivated influenza vaccine. The chain is built from TRBV24-1 and TRBJ2-2; D not resolved. CDR3 sequence reads: CATSDPTVTGELFF. DNA for the CDR3: TGTGCCACCAGTGATCCCACAGTTACCGGGGAGCTGTTTTTT.